This is a list of T cell receptor beta chains from one sample in a study of blood T cell repertoires in COVID-19. The protocol was immunoSEQ multiplex PCR, while the TCRdb copy is restricted to in-frame clones and leaves out a portion. The table includes about 260,000 clones, about 91% detected once. The source material was peripheral blood. These receptors were collected from a person between 18 and 35 years old with COVID-19, enrolled during active disease. The CDR3 runs from the conserved cysteine through the conserved F or W. A D gene is named only where the DNA matches it firmly. The size entry is marked missing in some rows and otherwise reads once, few, many or a size class.

v_gene: TRBV19; j_gene: TRBJ2-7; d_gene: TRBD2; abundance: -; CDR3nt: TGTGCCAGTAGTATATCACTAGCGGTCTACTACGAGCAGTACTTC; CDR3aa: CASSISLAVYYEQYF
v_gene: TRBV4-3; j_gene: TRBJ2-5; d_gene: -; abundance: -; CDR3nt: TGCGCCAGCAGCCAAGATAGAGGCAACCAAGAGACCCAGTACTTC; CDR3aa: CASSQDRGNQETQYF
v_gene: TRBV2; j_gene: TRBJ1-3; d_gene: -; abundance: once; CDR3nt: TGTGCCAGCAGTGACGACAGGAAGTATTTT; CDR3aa: CASSDDRKYF
v_gene: TRBV2; j_gene: TRBJ2-5; d_gene: -; abundance: -; CDR3nt: TGTGCCAGCAGTGGTGGCAGCACATACTATCAAGAGACCCAGTACTTC; CDR3aa: CASSGGSTYYQETQYF
v_gene: TRBV28; j_gene: TRBJ1-4; d_gene: TRBD1; abundance: -; CDR3nt: TGTGCCAGCAGTTCCACAGGGGACGGAAATGAAAAACTGTTTTTT; CDR3aa: CASSSTGDGNEKLFF
v_gene: TRBV29-1; j_gene: TRBJ1-1; d_gene: -; abundance: -; CDR3nt: TGCAGCGAGGCAGGGAACAAAAACACTGAAGCTTTCTTT; CDR3aa: CSEAGNKNTEAFF
v_gene: TRBV6-6; j_gene: TRBJ1-1; d_gene: TRBD1; abundance: -; CDR3nt: TGTGCCAGCAGTTCTACAGGGGCGATGGACACTGAAGCTTTCTTT; CDR3aa: CASSSTGAMDTEAFF
v_gene: TRBV10-3; j_gene: TRBJ1-5; d_gene: TRBD1; abundance: -; CDR3nt: TGTGCCATCAGTGGGGGGACAGGGAGTCAGCCCCAGCATTTT; CDR3aa: CAISGGTGSQPQHF
v_gene: TRBV11-2; j_gene: TRBJ2-1; d_gene: TRBD2; abundance: -; CDR3nt: TGTGCCAGCAGCTTAGTCCTCCCCTCCGGGACTAGCCCCAATGAGCAGTTCTTC; CDR3aa: CASSLVLPSGTSPNEQFF
v_gene: TRBV24-1; j_gene: TRBJ1-2; d_gene: TRBD1; abundance: -; CDR3nt: TGTGCCACCAGTGAACCGGGACAGCCCCAGGGCGGCTACACCTTC; CDR3aa: CATSEPGQPQGGYTF
v_gene: TRBV4-1; j_gene: TRBJ2-1; d_gene: TRBD1; abundance: -; CDR3nt: TGCGCCAGCAGCGGACCGGGACAGGTGCACAATGAGCAGTTCTTC; CDR3aa: CASSGPGQVHNEQFF
v_gene: TRBV6-5; j_gene: TRBJ2-5; d_gene: -; abundance: few; CDR3nt: TGTGCCAGCGGCCCCCCGCAGGGAGAGACCCAGTACTTC; CDR3aa: CASGPPQGETQYF
v_gene: TRBV27; j_gene: TRBJ2-1; d_gene: TRBD2; abundance: -; CDR3nt: TGTGCCAGCACCCTTAAGGGACTAGCCCAAAATGAGCAGTTCTTC; CDR3aa: CASTLKGLAQNEQFF
v_gene: TRBV11-3; j_gene: TRBJ2-7; d_gene: TRBD2; abundance: few; CDR3nt: TGTGCCAGCAGCTTAATCTACCCGCCGAGCGGGACCAGATCCGCCTACGAGCAGTACTTC; CDR3aa: CASSLIYPPSGTRSAYEQYF
v_gene: TRBV6-5; j_gene: TRBJ1-1; d_gene: -; abundance: -; CDR3nt: TGTGCCAGCAGACTGCGACAGCCGAACACTGAAGCTTTCTTT; CDR3aa: CASRLRQPNTEAFF
v_gene: TRBV4-1; j_gene: TRBJ2-1; d_gene: -; abundance: -; CDR3nt: TGCGCCAGCAGCCAAGCCCCTGAGGGAGTCCGTAATGAGCAGTTCTTC; CDR3aa: CASSQAPEGVRNEQFF
v_gene: TRBV11-2; j_gene: TRBJ1-1; d_gene: TRBD1; abundance: -; CDR3nt: TGTGCCAGCAGCTCAAGACAGGGGGAAGCGAACACTGAAGCTTTCTTT; CDR3aa: CASSSRQGEANTEAFF
v_gene: TRBV28; j_gene: TRBJ1-5; d_gene: TRBD1; abundance: -; CDR3nt: TGTGCCAGCACCCGAGTCCGACAGGGGAATCAGCCCCAGCATTTT; CDR3aa: CASTRVRQGNQPQHF
v_gene: TRBV10-3; j_gene: TRBJ2-1; d_gene: TRBD2; abundance: few; CDR3nt: TGTGCCATCAACCCCGGGGGGAACAATGAGCAGTTCTTC; CDR3aa: CAINPGGNNEQFF
v_gene: TRBV11-2; j_gene: TRBJ1-2; d_gene: TRBD1; abundance: -; CDR3nt: TGTGCCAGCAGCTTAGACCCGGGACAGGGGGCATCGTACTATGGCTACACCTTC; CDR3aa: CASSLDPGQGASYYGYTF
v_gene: TRBV9; j_gene: TRBJ2-1; d_gene: TRBD2; abundance: -; CDR3nt: TGTGCCAGCAGCTCGGCAAGGGGAGCGGGAGATTCCAATGAGCAGTTCTTC; CDR3aa: CASSSARGAGDSNEQFF
v_gene: TRBV2; j_gene: TRBJ1-5; d_gene: TRBD1; abundance: -; CDR3nt: TGTGCCAGCAGCGGGACAGGGGGCGATCAGCCCCAGCATTTT; CDR3aa: CASSGTGGDQPQHF
v_gene: TRBV7-2; j_gene: TRBJ1-5; d_gene: -; abundance: -; CDR3nt: TGTGCCAGCAGCCTGGACTCCGGCAATCAGCCCCAGCATTTT; CDR3aa: CASSLDSGNQPQHF
v_gene: TRBV6-5; j_gene: TRBJ1-5; d_gene: -; abundance: -; CDR3nt: TGTGCCAGCAGCCCGGACTGGGGAAATCAGCCCCAGCATTTT; CDR3aa: CASSPDWGNQPQHF
v_gene: TRBV7-9; j_gene: TRBJ1-4; d_gene: TRBD1; abundance: -; CDR3nt: TGTGCCAGCAGCTTGGGACAGACAACTAATGAAAAACTGTTTTTT; CDR3aa: CASSLGQTTNEKLFF
v_gene: TRBV11-2; j_gene: TRBJ2-7; d_gene: TRBD2; abundance: -; CDR3nt: TGTGCCAGCAGCTTAGAGGCGGGAGGCTACGAGCAGTACTTC; CDR3aa: CASSLEAGGYEQYF
v_gene: TRBV29-1; j_gene: TRBJ1-1; d_gene: -; abundance: -; CDR3nt: TGCAGCGCCGGAGGAAGCACTGAAGCTTTCTTT; CDR3aa: CSAGGSTEAFF
v_gene: TRBV20-1; j_gene: TRBJ1-1; d_gene: -; abundance: -; CDR3nt: TGCAGTGCTAGTCGGGGGACCACTGAAGCTTTCTTT; CDR3aa: CSASRGTTEAFF
v_gene: TRBV9; j_gene: TRBJ2-2; d_gene: TRBD2; abundance: -; CDR3nt: TGTGCCAGCAGCCTAGGACTAGCGGGGAACACCGGGGAGCTGTTTTTT; CDR3aa: CASSLGLAGNTGELFF
v_gene: TRBV28; j_gene: TRBJ2-7; d_gene: -; abundance: once; CDR3nt: TGTGCCAGCAGTTTATCTGCGTACTCCTACGAGCAGTACTTC; CDR3aa: CASSLSAYSYEQYF
v_gene: TRBV20-1; j_gene: TRBJ2-3; d_gene: TRBD2; abundance: -; CDR3nt: TGCAGTGCTAGTCGCCCTACTAGCGGGAGTGCAGATACGCAGTATTTT; CDR3aa: CSASRPTSGSADTQYF
v_gene: TRBV2; j_gene: TRBJ2-3; d_gene: TRBD2; abundance: once; CDR3nt: TGTGCCAGCAGTGAAGCGCCTCTAGCGGGAGTGGATACGCAGTATTTT; CDR3aa: CASSEAPLAGVDTQYF
v_gene: TRBV11-2; j_gene: TRBJ1-6; d_gene: TRBD1; abundance: -; CDR3nt: TGTGCCAGCAGCGTAACGGGACAGGGAAGCTCACCCCTCCACTTT; CDR3aa: CASSVTGQGSSPLHF
v_gene: TRBV28; j_gene: TRBJ1-2; d_gene: -; abundance: -; CDR3nt: TGTGCCAGCCATTCCCCAGGAGGGGTACTACAAGATGGCTACACCTTC; CDR3aa: CASHSPGGVLQDGYTF
v_gene: TRBV2; j_gene: TRBJ1-5; d_gene: -; abundance: -; CDR3nt: TGTGCCAGCAGGAGGTCATTCAATCAGCCCCAGCATTTT; CDR3aa: CASRRSFNQPQHF
v_gene: TRBV9; j_gene: TRBJ2-3; d_gene: -; abundance: -; CDR3nt: TGTGCCAGCAGCCCAGGGGTCACCACAGATACGCAGTATTTT; CDR3aa: CASSPGVTTDTQYF